This T cell receptor (beta chain) was obtained from a study of OX40 agonist ivuxolimab in advanced cancers. Findings and caveats of the study: Antigen specificity was not determined for the expanded peripheral T cells. People who partly responded at 0.1-3.0 mg/kg had some of the least clonal expansion seen.

Concerning this clone: Its antigen remains unknown.

The CDR3 length is 12 residues. V shed 5 bases and J shed 8 bases, with 9 bases lying between them. CDR1 SGHTA and CDR2 FQGNSA come from the germline V gene. The protocol was immunoSEQ multiplex PCR, while the TCRdb copy is restricted to in-frame clones and leaves out a portion. The table lists tens of thousands of clones, 65% to 85% of them singletons, with approximately 5% in the top ten. The source was CD4+ or CD8+ T cells sorted from blood, collected in a trial of the OX40 agonist ivuxolimab. This chain links TRBV7-2 with TRBJ2-2; D gene unclear. The sequence was collected from an adult with an advanced solid tumor such as melanoma, head and neck, liver or kidney cancer. CDR3 in DNA: TGTGCCAGCAGCCTCTACTGGGGGGAGCTGTTTTTT. Its translation: CASSLYWGELFF.